Here is one T cell receptor (beta chain) with its context. The data belong to a study of T cell changes during pregnancy in multiple sclerosis. Generated by immunoSEQ multiplex PCR, the TCRdb table keeps only in-frame clones and is missing some. This table has tens of thousands of clones, more than 90% appearing once. Trimming cost V 0 bases and J 5 bases, with 8 bases left between them. The CDR3 contains 14 residues. Germline CDR1 and CDR2: SGHVS and FNYEAQ. The rearrangement uses TRBV7-6 and TRBJ1-5; no clear D. This sample comprised peripheral blood, obtained in the first trimester of pregnancy. This clonotype originated in a female donor in good health, enrolled as a control in a pregnancy study. The CDR3 DNA sequence: TGTGCCAGCAGCTTAGCCGACAACCATCAGCCCCAGCATTTT. Residues: CASSLADNHQPQHF.